The rows below give T cell receptor beta chains drawn from one sample of a study of CD8 T cell repertoires and HIV-1 epitope variants. This table comes from immunoSEQ multiplex PCR, and its TCRdb copy is limited to in-frame clones, with some not included. The sample carries 2,300 or so clones, about 65% recorded once. No cognate antigen is known for these TCRs. Sequencing was carried out using cultured CD8+ T cells derived from PBMCs. Source of these receptors: a male donor with HIV. Both conserved end residues are part of each CDR3. Each record gives: clone size, V gene, D gene, J gene, CDR3 DNA, CDR3 protein. A D gene is named only where the DNA matches it firmly. Part of the rows lack a size; the others show once, few, many or a class for expanded clones.

abundance: few; v_gene: TRBV19; d_gene: .; j_gene: TRBJ2-7; CDR3nt: TGTGCCAGTAGTATAGCTGGGGACACCCTATACGAGCAGTACTTC; CDR3aa: CASSIAGDTLYEQYF
abundance: .; v_gene: TRBV5-6; d_gene: .; j_gene: TRBJ1-1; CDR3nt: TGTGCCAGCAGCTTGGTGGAGGAGGGCACTGAAGCTTTCTTT; CDR3aa: CASSLVEEGTEAFF
abundance: .; v_gene: TRBV29-1; d_gene: .; j_gene: TRBJ2-2; CDR3nt: TGCAGCGTTGAAGATGCGGAGCGGTCCACCGGGGAGCTGTTTTTT; CDR3aa: CSVEDAERSTGELFF
abundance: .; v_gene: TRBV4-1; d_gene: .; j_gene: TRBJ1-1; CDR3nt: TGCGCCAGCAGCCAAGGGACAGCCGAAGCTTTCTTT; CDR3aa: CASSQGTAEAFF
abundance: few; v_gene: TRBV5-4; d_gene: TRBD1; j_gene: TRBJ2-7; CDR3nt: TGTGCCAGCAGCCGTCGACAGGGGAACGAGCAGTACTTC; CDR3aa: CASSRRQGNEQYF
abundance: .; v_gene: TRBV10-2; d_gene: .; j_gene: TRBJ1-2; CDR3nt: TGCGCCAGCAGTGATGGGGGGGGCTATGGCTACACCTTC; CDR3aa: CASSDGGGYGYTF
abundance: .; v_gene: TRBV19; d_gene: .; j_gene: TRBJ2-6; CDR3nt: TGTGCCAGTAGTATAGATCAGGGGTCTGGGGCCAACGTCCTGACTTTC; CDR3aa: CASSIDQGSGANVLTF
abundance: .; v_gene: TRBV5-1; d_gene: .; j_gene: TRBJ1-2; CDR3nt: TGCGCCAGCAGCTTACCAGGTGCGGAGGGCTACACCTTC; CDR3aa: CASSLPGAEGYTF
abundance: .; v_gene: TRBV15; d_gene: TRBD2; j_gene: TRBJ2-3; CDR3nt: TGTGCCACCAGCTCCTCCCTAGCGGGGCTCACAGATACGCAGTATTTT; CDR3aa: CATSSSLAGLTDTQYF
abundance: .; v_gene: TRBV7-9; d_gene: .; j_gene: TRBJ2-3; CDR3nt: TGTGCCACCAGGGGGGGCTTGACAGATACGCAGTATTTT; CDR3aa: CATRGGLTDTQYF
abundance: .; v_gene: TRBV1; d_gene: .; j_gene: TRBJ2-1; CDR3nt: TGCACCAGCAGTCACTCCGTATACAATGAGCAGTTCTTC; CDR3aa: CTSSHSVYNEQFF
abundance: .; v_gene: TRBV7-2; d_gene: TRBD1; j_gene: TRBJ1-1; CDR3nt: TGTGCCAGCAGCTTGGAGACAGGGGGGACTGAAGCTTTCTTT; CDR3aa: CASSLETGGTEAFF
abundance: .; v_gene: TRBV19; d_gene: TRBD2; j_gene: TRBJ2-1; CDR3nt: TGTGCCAGTAGTACCCTAGCGGGGTACAATGAGCAGTTCTTC; CDR3aa: CASSTLAGYNEQFF
abundance: few; v_gene: TRBV7-8; d_gene: .; j_gene: TRBJ2-1; CDR3nt: TGTGCCAGCAGCCGGTGGGACACCCCCAATGAGCAGTTCTTC; CDR3aa: CASSRWDTPNEQFF
abundance: .; v_gene: TRBV9; d_gene: TRBD2; j_gene: TRBJ2-3; CDR3nt: TGTGCCAGCAGCCCTAGCGGGGGGACCCGCACAGATACGCAGTATTTT; CDR3aa: CASSPSGGTRTDTQYF
abundance: .; v_gene: TRBV5-4; d_gene: .; j_gene: TRBJ2-1; CDR3nt: TGTGCCAGCAGCTATTCTAGTAATGAGCAGTTCTTC; CDR3aa: CASSYSSNEQFF
abundance: .; v_gene: TRBV5-4; d_gene: TRBD2; j_gene: TRBJ2-3; CDR3nt: TGTGCCAGCAGCTTGCTGGGCGGGGGAACAGATACGCAGTATTTT; CDR3aa: CASSLLGGGTDTQYF
abundance: .; v_gene: TRBV19; d_gene: TRBD2; j_gene: TRBJ2-1; CDR3nt: TGTGCCAGTAGCCTAGGAGGCGGGGGGGCCTTCAATGAGCAGTTCTTC; CDR3aa: CASSLGGGGAFNEQFF
abundance: .; v_gene: TRBV19; d_gene: .; j_gene: TRBJ2-5; CDR3nt: TGTGCCACCAGCGTGGGGAATCAAGAGACCCAGTACTTC; CDR3aa: CATSVGNQETQYF
abundance: .; v_gene: TRBV15; d_gene: .; j_gene: TRBJ2-1; CDR3nt: TGTGCCACCAGCAGAGATCGGACAGAGTCCTTTTACAATGAGCAGTTCTTC; CDR3aa: CATSRDRTESFYNEQFF
abundance: .; v_gene: TRBV1; d_gene: .; j_gene: TRBJ2-1; CDR3nt: TGCACCAGCAGCCAGACTAGCGGGAGAGTCGGGGATGAGCAGTTCTTC; CDR3aa: CTSSQTSGRVGDEQFF
abundance: few; v_gene: TRBV5-1; d_gene: TRBD1; j_gene: TRBJ1-1; CDR3nt: TGCGCCAGCAGCTTAATCCGACAGGGGGGGAGCACTGAAGCTTTCTTT; CDR3aa: CASSLIRQGGSTEAFF
abundance: .; v_gene: TRBV4-2; d_gene: .; j_gene: TRBJ2-7; CDR3nt: TGTGCCAGCAGCCAAGATTTAGAAAGTACCTACGAGCAGTACTTC; CDR3aa: CASSQDLESTYEQYF
abundance: .; v_gene: TRBV7-3; d_gene: TRBD1; j_gene: TRBJ1-2; CDR3nt: TGTGCCAGCAGCTTATCCACGACAGGGGTCGATGGCTACACCTTC; CDR3aa: CASSLSTTGVDGYTF
abundance: .; v_gene: TRBV29-1; d_gene: TRBD1; j_gene: TRBJ1-2; CDR3nt: TGCAGCGTTGAATCCGGGACAGGGGGGATCTATGGCTACACCTTC; CDR3aa: CSVESGTGGIYGYTF
abundance: few; v_gene: TRBV19; d_gene: .; j_gene: TRBJ2-7; CDR3nt: TGTGCCAGTAGTATCGTAGCAGGGGACTACGAGCAGTACTTC; CDR3aa: CASSIVAGDYEQYF
abundance: .; v_gene: TRBV19; d_gene: .; j_gene: TRBJ2-1; CDR3nt: TGTGCCAGTAGTATAGGATGGGGGGTCGCCTACAATGAGCAGTTCTTC; CDR3aa: CASSIGWGVAYNEQFF
abundance: .; v_gene: TRBV5-6; d_gene: TRBD2; j_gene: TRBJ2-1; CDR3nt: TGTGCCAGCAGCTACGGGACTAGCGGGATAGGGAATGAGCAGTTCTTC; CDR3aa: CASSYGTSGIGNEQFF
abundance: .; v_gene: TRBV7-8; d_gene: .; j_gene: TRBJ1-2; CDR3nt: TGTGCCAGCAGCGATAACAGGATTTCTAACTATGGCTACACCTTC; CDR3aa: CASSDNRISNYGYTF
abundance: .; v_gene: TRBV7-6; d_gene: TRBD2; j_gene: TRBJ2-5; CDR3nt: TGTGCCAGCAGCTACTTACCGGGGGGACTAGCGGGGTCAGAGACCCAGTACTTC; CDR3aa: CASSYLPGGLAGSETQYF
abundance: .; v_gene: TRBV5-4; d_gene: .; j_gene: TRBJ1-2; CDR3nt: TGTGCCAGCAGCTTGGCCCGGGAGTGGGTTATCTATGGCTACACCTTC; CDR3aa: CASSLAREWVIYGYTF
abundance: few; v_gene: TRBV4-1; d_gene: .; j_gene: TRBJ1-5; CDR3nt: TGCGCCAGCAGCCAAGGTAAAGGGATGTTCCAGCCCCAGCATTTT; CDR3aa: CASSQGKGMFQPQHF
abundance: .; v_gene: TRBV28; d_gene: TRBD2; j_gene: TRBJ2-5; CDR3nt: TGTGCCAGCAGTTTCATTAGCGGGCTTCAAGAGACCCAGTACTTC; CDR3aa: CASSFISGLQETQYF
abundance: .; v_gene: TRBV9; d_gene: .; j_gene: TRBJ1-1; CDR3nt: TGTGCCAGCAGCGTAGCTGATGGGATGATGAACACTGAAGCTTTCTTT; CDR3aa: CASSVADGMMNTEAFF
abundance: .; v_gene: TRBV5-6; d_gene: .; j_gene: TRBJ2-5; CDR3nt: TGTGCCAGCAGCCTCGGGGCGCAAGAGACCCAGTACTTC; CDR3aa: CASSLGAQETQYF
abundance: .; v_gene: TRBV7-2; d_gene: TRBD2; j_gene: TRBJ2-3; CDR3nt: TGTGCCAGCAGCCCTAGCGGGGGGGATACGCAGTATTTT; CDR3aa: CASSPSGGDTQYF
abundance: .; v_gene: TRBV6-1; d_gene: TRBD2; j_gene: TRBJ2-1; CDR3nt: TGTGCCAGCGCCGGACTAGCGGACGTCTACAATGAGCAGTTCTTC; CDR3aa: CASAGLADVYNEQFF
abundance: .; v_gene: TRBV5-6; d_gene: .; j_gene: TRBJ1-1; CDR3nt: TGTGCCAGCAGCTTGAGCACTGAAGCTTTCTTT; CDR3aa: CASSLSTEAFF
abundance: few; v_gene: TRBV13; d_gene: TRBD2; j_gene: TRBJ2-7; CDR3nt: TGTGCCAGCAGCGCCACGGGACTAGCATCCTACGAGCAGTACTTC; CDR3aa: CASSATGLASYEQYF
abundance: .; v_gene: TRBV4-1; d_gene: .; j_gene: TRBJ1-1; CDR3nt: TGCGCCAGCAGCCAAGGGTGGGGGATGAACACTGAAGCTTTCTTT; CDR3aa: CASSQGWGMNTEAFF
abundance: .; v_gene: TRBV27; d_gene: .; j_gene: TRBJ2-1; CDR3nt: TGTGCCAGCAGTTTATCGGCGGGGAATGAGCAGTTCTTC; CDR3aa: CASSLSAGNEQFF
abundance: .; v_gene: TRBV9; d_gene: TRBD1; j_gene: TRBJ2-3; CDR3nt: TGTGCCAGCAGCGGAGGGGGCCGGGATACGCAGTATTTT; CDR3aa: CASSGGGRDTQYF
abundance: .; v_gene: TRBV28; d_gene: .; j_gene: TRBJ2-1; CDR3nt: TGTGCCAGCAGCCCTGACCAGGTTCTAGACAATGAGCAGTTCTTC; CDR3aa: CASSPDQVLDNEQFF